These 23 T cell receptor beta chains were sequenced from one sample in a study of naive and memory T cell subsets. An equimolar mix of two oligonucleotides served as the beta constant-region primer for TRBC1 and TRBC2. TCRdb used MiXCR to reprocess the UMI-ligation and nested PCR reads, holding one entry per CDR3 protein. This sample has tens of thousands of distinct CDR3 sequences; 6% to 7.5% occur once, and the top ten carry 1.6%. The sample was central memory CD4+ T cells from blood. Receptors were obtained from a human donor in good health.

This clonotype has ten or more counts. This chain joins TRBV29-1 and TRBJ1-1; tentative D call: TRBD1 (5 bases). The germline gives CDR1 SQVTM, CDR2 ANQGSEA. V lost 3 bases, J lost 8 bases, and 16 bases lay in between. This CDR3 contains 13 residues. The CDR3 DNA reads TGCAGCGTTGACGGGATTAGAGGGACCGAAGCTTTCTTT. It yields the protein CSVDGIRGTEAFF.

This clonotype was recorded many times. V gene TRBV19 combines with J gene TRBJ1-6, with 7 nucleotides matching TRBD1. CDR1 and CDR2 from the germline V gene are LNHDA and SQIVND (reference sequence). CDR3 length: 14 residues. The V and J ends lost 3 bases and 5 bases, in that order; junction bases with no gene match: 1. CDR3 coding DNA: TGTGCCAGTAGTATCGGGACAGATAATTCACCCCTCCACTTT. As protein: CASSIGTDNSPLHF.

This chain links TRBV7-2 with TRBJ2-7; 7 nucleotides match TRBD2. The length of the CDR3 is 14 residues. CDR1 SGHTA and CDR2 FQGNSA come from the germline V gene. V lost 5 bases, J lost 4 bases, and 8 bases stayed unmatched. The CDR3 DNA reads as TGTGCCAGCAGCCCCGGGGCTAGCGGTTACGAGCAGTACTTC. Translation: CASSPGASGYEQYF. Full variable domain (missing parts from reference TRBV7-2 and TRBJ2-7): GAGVSQSPSNKVTEKGKDVELRCDPISGHTALYWYRQSLGQGLEFLIYFQGNSAPDKSGLPSDRFSAERTGGSVSTLTIQRTQQEDSAVYLCASSPGASGYEQYFGPGTRLTVT.

This clonotype was found many times. This rearrangement joins TRBV12-3 or TRBV12-4 to TRBJ1-2, with D unclear. This CDR3 contains 17 residues. V dropped 2 bases and J dropped 2 bases, with 18 bases sitting between them. The CDR3: CASSLSSRASINYGYTF. In DNA, the CDR3 is TGTGCCAGCAGTTTATCCTCCCGGGCCTCGATAAACTATGGCTACACCTTC.

This clonotype was observed many times. CDR3 in DNA: TGCAGCGTCCGAGCCGGGTTTGGCGAGCAGTACTTC. This sequence encodes CSVRAGFGEQYF. The V and J genes are TRBV29-1 and TRBJ2-7; D is ambiguous. The germline CDR1 and CDR2 sequences are SQVTM and ANQGSEA. V was clipped by 6 bases and J by 6 bases, with 15 bases between them. The CDR3 runs to 12 residues.

As for this clonotype: This could be a read error, since a much larger clone is one nucleotide away. This chain connects TRBV27 to TRBJ2-3; D gene uncertain. The CDR3 extends over 12 amino acids. Germline assignment: CDR1 MNHEY and CDR2 SMNVEV (reference sequence). CDR3 sequence reads: CASSRLTDTQNF. The CDR3 coding sequence is TGTGCCAGCAGTCGCCTCACAGATACGCAGAATTTT.

This clonotype was seen at least ten times. The chain carries TRBV20-1 and TRBJ2-5, with D unclear. Trimming took off 6 bases at V and 0 bases at J, with 8 bases between the two ends. The CDR3 consists of 12 residues. Germline CDR1 and CDR2: DFQATT and SNEGSKA (reference sequence). This CDR3 reads CSATAYQETQYF. In DNA, the CDR3 is TGCAGTGCAACAGCGTACCAAGAGACCCAGTACTTC.

V is TRBV18 and J is TRBJ2-1; TRBD2 matches 7 bases. Trimming cost V 2 bases and J 7 bases; bases outside gene matches: 8. Germline V CDR1 and CDR2: KGHSH, LQKENI. The CDR3 has 15 amino acids. Here the CDR3 DNA reads TGTGCCAGCTCACCATCGCGACTAGCAGATAATGAGCAGTTCTTC. The encoded protein is CASSPSRLADNEQFF.

This clonotype was observed a few times. The chain combines TRBV3-1 with TRBJ2-5; 7 positions match TRBD2. There are 17 residues in the CDR3. CDR1 is LGHDT and CDR2 is YNNKEL in the germline V gene (reference sequence). V gave up 3 bases and J gave up 2 bases; unmatched junction bases: 12. The CDR3 region is CASSHLTAGREQETQYF. The CDR3 nucleotides are TGTGCCAGCAGCCACCTTACAGCGGGGAGAGAACAAGAGACCCAGTACTTC.

This clonotype has just a few counts. CDR3 nucleotide sequence: TGTGCCAGCAGCACTCACGTAGCCAAAAACATTCAGTACTTC. Translated: CASSTHVAKNIQYF. The rearrangement joins TRBV7-9 to TRBJ2-4; D uncertain. CDR1 SEHNR and CDR2 FQNEAQ come from the germline V gene (reference sequence). The CDR3 runs to 14 residues. Trimming stripped 5 bases from V and 0 bases from J, with 8 bases between.

This clonotype has ten or more counts. The chain is built from TRBV28 and TRBJ2-1; 9 bases are a match to TRBD1. Trimming took 5 bases from V and 16 from J; bases not matched to a gene: 9. The CDR3 is made up of 12 amino acids. Per the germline V gene, CDR1 is MDHEN and CDR2 is SYDVKM. DNA of the CDR3: TGTGCCAGCAGTCAGAGGGACAGGGCGGTCTTCTTC. Amino acid sequence: CASSQRDRAVFF.

The J gene is TRBJ2-3, the V gene TRBV3-1; no reliable D call. This CDR3 has 15 amino acids. The V gene lost 5 bases and the J gene lost 0 bases, with 12 bases spanning the gap. CDR1 and CDR2 (germline): LGHDT, YNNKEL (reference sequence). The CDR3 spells CASSERSYSTDTQYF. Written as DNA, the CDR3 is TGTGCCAGCAGCGAGAGGTCGTACAGCACAGATACGCAGTATTTT.

In its sample, this clonotype was seen many times. The chain combines TRBV7-4 with TRBJ1-2; D is ambiguous. This CDR3 spans 13 amino acids. Germline-derived CDR1 and CDR2 are SGHVT and SQSDAQ. The germline V and J ends were trimmed by 1 base and 0 bases, with 3 bases remaining between them. CDR3 loop: CASSLGANYGYTF. The CDR3 region has the DNA TGTGCCAGCAGCTTAGGTGCTAACTATGGCTACACCTTC.

This clonotype was counted between two and nine times. The chain links TRBV19 to TRBJ1-5; 8 bases match TRBD1. The CDR3 is 16 amino acids. Germline-derived CDR1 and CDR2 are LNHDA and SQIVND (reference sequence). With 9 bases clipped from V and 4 bases from J, the junction kept 14 bases outside the gene matches. CDR3 sequence (DNA): TGTGCCAGCCAACGCTCAGGGGGCTGGGCGAATCAGCCCCAGCATTTT. Encoded protein: CASQRSGGWANQPQHF.

This clonotype showed up many times. The rearrangement joins TRBV7-2 to TRBJ2-5, with 8 bases aligning to TRBD2. The CDR3 has 14 amino acids. Looked up from germline, CDR1 is SGHTA and CDR2 is FQGNSA. V shed 3 bases, J shed 5 bases, and the junction held 5 bases outside the gene matches. The CDR3 here is CASSFRGGRETQYF. In DNA, the CDR3 is TGTGCCAGCAGCTTCCGGGGGGGCCGTGAGACCCAGTACTTC.

This clonotype was picked up many times. The genes are TRBV7-2 and TRBJ1-2; no reliable D call. The CDR3 totals 16 residues. CDR1 is SGHTA, CDR2 FQGNSA, per germline. V was cut by 1 base and J by 1 base, with 13 bases left in between. Here the CDR3 DNA reads TGTGCCAGCAGCTTAGATGCCGGACTGCGTAACTATGGCTACACCTTC. Protein product: CASSLDAGLRNYGYTF.

This clonotype appeared many times. The rearrangement links TRBV5-1 to TRBJ1-6; no clear D. This CDR3 spans 13 amino acids. Per the germline V gene, CDR1 is SGHRS and CDR2 is YFSETQ. Trimming left V 9 bases short and J 12 bases short, with 19 bases between. This chain's CDR3 is CATRESGYGPLHF. The CDR3 DNA sequence: TGCGCCACGCGGGAGTCCGGGTATGGACCCCTCCACTTT.

This clonotype has a count of ten or more. The chain is built from TRBV11-2 and TRBJ2-7; D uncertain. This CDR3 spans 14 amino acids. The V gene's germline CDR1 is SGHAT and CDR2 FQNNGV. V lost 4 bases and J 3 bases, leaving 13 bases between the germline ends. In nucleotides, the CDR3 is TGTGCCAGCAGCTCGCCGATAGCACACTACGAGCAGTACTTC. Translation: CASSSPIAHYEQYF.

This chain uses TRBV20-1 with TRBJ2-7; D ambiguous. V was pared by 2 bases and J by 3 bases, with 5 bases between. The CDR3 sequence is 11 residues long. Germline V gene lookup returns CDR1 DFQATT and CDR2 SNEGSKA (reference sequence). Here the CDR3 reads CSARQSYEQYF. The CDR3 region has the DNA TGCAGTGCTAGACAGAGCTACGAGCAGTACTTC.

The rearrangement uses TRBV7-2 and TRBJ2-1; D is unclear. Germline V gene sequence: CDR1 SGHTA, CDR2 FQGNSA. The ends were cut back, 5 bases at V and 10 bases at J, with 12 bases in the middle. CDR3 size: 12 residues. CDR3 nucleotides: TGTGCCAGCAGCCCGTCTAAGGGAGAGCAGTTCTTC. It yields the protein CASSPSKGEQFF. Full variable domain (rest looked up from reference TRBV7-2 and TRBJ2-1): GAGVSQSPSNKVTEKGKDVELRCDPISGHTALYWYRQSLGQGLEFLIYFQGNSAPDKSGLPSDRFSAERTGGSVSTLTIQRTQQEDSAVYLCASSPSKGEQFFGPGTRLTVL.

This clonotype was detected many times. This chain connects TRBV12-3 or TRBV12-4 to TRBJ2-1, with TRBD1 as a possible D gene (6 bases). The CDR3 covers 15 residues. Trimming pared 6 bases from V and 3 bases from J, leaving 15 bases between. CDR3 coding DNA: TGTGCCAGCAGCCCCCGGGACATCTACTACAATGAGCAGTTCTTC. It codes for CASSPRDIYYNEQFF.

This clonotype showed up many times. V is TRBV6-2 or TRBV6-3 and J is TRBJ1-2; tentatively, D is TRBD1 (6 bases). The germline V and J ends were trimmed by 2 bases and 3 bases, with 10 bases remaining between them. CDR3 length: 14 residues. From germline, CDR1 is MNHEY and CDR2 SVGEGT. The CDR3 DNA sequence: TGTGCCAGCAGTTACCCGGGACACTACTATGGCTACACCTTC. Amino acid sequence: CASSYPGHYYGYTF.

This clonotype was recorded many times. CDR3 residues: CASSLGTGNYGYTF. The CDR3 DNA reads TGTGCCAGCAGCTTAGGGACAGGAAACTATGGCTACACCTTC. The genes are TRBV11-2 and TRBJ1-2; 7 bases match TRBD1. V shed 1 base, J shed 2 bases, and the junction held 1 base outside the gene matches. The CDR3 runs to 14 residues. In germline, CDR1 is SGHAT, CDR2 FQNNGV.